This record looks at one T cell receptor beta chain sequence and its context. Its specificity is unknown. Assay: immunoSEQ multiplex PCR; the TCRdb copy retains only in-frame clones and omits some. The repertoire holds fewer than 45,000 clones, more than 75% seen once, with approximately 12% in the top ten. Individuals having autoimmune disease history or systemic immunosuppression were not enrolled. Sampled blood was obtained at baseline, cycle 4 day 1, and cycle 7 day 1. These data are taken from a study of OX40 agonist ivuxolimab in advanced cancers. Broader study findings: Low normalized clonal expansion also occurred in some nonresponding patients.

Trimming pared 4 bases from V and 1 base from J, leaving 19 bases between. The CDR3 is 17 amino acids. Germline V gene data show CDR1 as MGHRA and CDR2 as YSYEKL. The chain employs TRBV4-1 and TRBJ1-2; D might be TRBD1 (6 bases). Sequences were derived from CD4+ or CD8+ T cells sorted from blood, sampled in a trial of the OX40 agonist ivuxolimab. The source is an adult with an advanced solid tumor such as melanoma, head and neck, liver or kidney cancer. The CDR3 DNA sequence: TGCGCCAGCAGCCGGACACAGGGTTACCTTTTTAACTATGGCTACACCTTC. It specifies CASSRTQGYLFNYGYTF.